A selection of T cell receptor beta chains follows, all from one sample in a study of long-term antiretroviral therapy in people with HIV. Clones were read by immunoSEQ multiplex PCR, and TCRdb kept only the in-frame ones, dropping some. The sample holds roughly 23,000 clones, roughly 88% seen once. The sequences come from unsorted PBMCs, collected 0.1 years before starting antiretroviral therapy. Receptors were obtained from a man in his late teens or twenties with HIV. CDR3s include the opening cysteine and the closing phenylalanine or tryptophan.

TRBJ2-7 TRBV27 CASSPRDGGYEQYF
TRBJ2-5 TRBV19 CASSMGTGGQTQYF
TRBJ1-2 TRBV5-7 CASSGLRRGRGLGGYTF
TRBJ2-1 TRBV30 CAWSDRITSGSYNEQFF
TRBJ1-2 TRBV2 CASSYLPGGEEVRHGYTF
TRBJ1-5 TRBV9 CASSSGGGSNQPQHF
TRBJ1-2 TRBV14 CASSQSLGQGYGYTF
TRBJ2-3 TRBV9 CASSVAGFADTQYF
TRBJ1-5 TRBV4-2 CASSQDWKSNQPQHF
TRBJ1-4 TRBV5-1 CASSPGTGVKQKLFF